The clone carrying this T cell receptor beta chain turned up a few times. Its antigen remains unidentified. A constant-region primer served to make TCR beta cDNA from roughly 500 ng total RNA. It was through three nested multiplex PCR rounds of slightly modified ARM-PCR that TCR beta libraries arose. Each of the first two PCR rounds ran nine to ten cycles with TRBV1-TRBV30 forward and C-beta reverse primers. TCRdb itself ran the multiplex PCR reads through MiXCR, one entry per CDR3 protein. The sample lists 300,000 to 350,000 distinct CDR3 sequences, less than 75% occurring once. The data were obtained in a study of tumor-infiltrating lymphocytes in primary liver carcinoma. Germline DNA was also extracted, and blood RNA was taken from unsorted whole blood. Whole-study results and caveats: The top-250-clone fraction was significantly higher in tumors than in blood (p = 0.039).

CDR3 length: 15 residues. The junction had 4 bases not matched to a gene; V was cut back by 3 bases and J by 4 bases. The germline V gene encodes CDR1 KGHDR and CDR2 SFDVKD. Material: peripheral blood. The chain uses TRBV24-1 and TRBJ2-3; 9 positions agree with TRBD1. This TCR was sampled from a man in his forties with primary liver carcinoma and hepatitis B virus infection. This CDR3 reads CATSDTRQGADTQYF. Here the CDR3 DNA reads TGTGCCACCAGTGATACAAGACAGGGGGCAGATACGCAGTATTTT.